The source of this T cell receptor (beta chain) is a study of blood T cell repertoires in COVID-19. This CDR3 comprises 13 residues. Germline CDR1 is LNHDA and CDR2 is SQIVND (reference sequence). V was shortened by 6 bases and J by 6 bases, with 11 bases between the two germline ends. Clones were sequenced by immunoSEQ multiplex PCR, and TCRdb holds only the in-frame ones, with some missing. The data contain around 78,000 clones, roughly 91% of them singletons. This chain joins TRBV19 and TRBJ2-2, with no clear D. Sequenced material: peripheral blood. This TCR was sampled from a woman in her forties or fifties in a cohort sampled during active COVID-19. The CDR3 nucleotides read TGTGCCAGTAGGAGAGGTTCACCCGGGGAGCTGTTTTTT. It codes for CASRRGSPGELFF.